Below, one T cell receptor (beta chain) is given with its context. There are a few counts of this clonotype. Its antigen is unknown. No base quality information exists; no much larger clone differs at one position. Sequenced using an Illumina HiSeq 1500. In TCRdb, the public reads were trimmed at Q25 with fastp and aligned with MiXCR, with productive beta chains retained. Rows merge per CDR3 protein into single entries with the most common DNA and genes. The sample data list more than 200,000 distinct CDR3 sequences, and approximately 9.2% of these were observed just once. The ten most abundant clones make up about 15% of the sample. These data belong to a study of T cell repertoires in cytomegalovirus infection (dated by TCRdb to the late 2010s). A note on the overall study: Donor HLA type was relevant to the analysis, as public TCR beta signatures indicated carriage of CMV infection together with the matching HLA type.

Study-wide findings and limitations: In the ex vivo response, HLA-C-restricted CMV-specific TCR beta clonotypes were dominant, and in two of eight donors the single most frequent clonotype came from this HLA-C-restricted group. Carriers of CMV infection plus the relevant HLA type were discriminated by the cumulative frequency of public TCR beta family members in the study cohort and in an independent approximately 400-donor cohort.

The receptor was isolated from a human donor in good health (CMV status not recorded). Some clones in this sample may be carry-over from other donors' samples. The sample consisted of PBMCs.

CDR3 reads: CASSQAGGRGDEQFF. At the DNA level, the sequence is TGTGCCAGCAGTCAGGCGGGAGGGCGCGGAGATGAGCAGTTCTTC. Rearrangement joined TRBV6-6 to TRBJ2-1, and TRBD2 matches 9 of the central bases. CDR3 length: 15 amino acids, cysteine to phenylalanine. The DNA shown is the 45-base CDR3, in frame from base 1. CDR1 and CDR2, looked up from the germline V gene (reference sequence), are MNHNY and SVGAGI. From V the trimming removes 5 bases and from J it removes 8 bases, while the gene matches leave 10 bases of the junction unaccounted for.